The source of this T cell receptor (beta chain) is a study of blood T cell repertoires in COVID-19. Looking at the study overall: Acute and convalescent COVID-19 specimens originated in the United States, Italy and Spain.

The count of this clone is one. Measured with immunoSEQ multiplex PCR; TCRdb has only the in-frame clones, and not every one. In the table there are roughly 90,000 clones, more than 75% of which are singletons. Germline V gene data show CDR1 as SGDLS and CDR2 as YYNGEE. Trimming cost V 4 bases and J 8 bases, with 25 bases left between them. The CDR3 is 17 residues long. Sequencing input: peripheral blood. This chain connects TRBV9 to TRBJ2-1, with D maybe TRBD2 (7 bases). This TCR was recovered from a middle-aged man with acute or convalescent COVID-19. The CDR3 DNA follows: TGTGCCAGCAGCCCCAGGGGAGGGGGGGGAATAGGGTATGAGCAGTTCTTC. Translated: CASSPRGGGGIGYEQFF.